Shown below are 20 T cell receptor beta chains from a single sample sequenced in a study of cytomegalovirus exposure and HLA in healthy donors. Researchers ran the PCR with 60 Vbeta and 13 Jbeta primers. TCRdb keeps only in-frame clones here, not all; method: immunoSEQ multiplex PCR. The sample holds about 120,000 clones, 60% to 80% seen once. What was sequenced was PBMCs. Source of these receptors: a human donor in good health.

The V and J genes are TRBV5-1 and TRBJ1-1; 7 nucleotides line up with TRBD1. The V gene's germline CDR1 is SGHRS and CDR2 YFSETQ. The CDR3 covers 16 residues. The J segment lost 5 bases and the V segment lost 4 bases, leaving 14 bases of the junction unmatched. CDR3 region: CASSPEPRGRLTEAFF. CDR3 nucleotide sequence: TGCGCCAGCAGCCCTGAACCAAGGGGGCGCTTGACTGAAGCTTTCTTT.

The genes are TRBV29-1 and TRBJ1-5; 7 nucleotides agree with TRBD1. The V gene end was trimmed by 4 bases and the J gene end by 4 bases; junction bases not matched to a gene: 4. The germline CDR1 and CDR2 sequences are SQVTM and ANQGSEA. This CDR3 has 13 residues. CDR3 protein: CSVGRGLNQPQHF. The CDR3 DNA reads TGCAGCGTTGGGAGGGGGCTAAATCAGCCCCAGCATTTT.

The chain couples TRBV28 to TRBJ2-3; 10 nucleotides match TRBD1. CDR1 and CDR2 from the germline V gene are MDHEN and SYDVKM. Germline trimming cut 5 bases from V and 4 bases from J; bases unmatched to any gene: 9. The CDR3 consists of 16 residues. The CDR3 sequence is CASSIDPGQGPDTQYF. CDR3 DNA: TGTGCCAGCAGTATCGACCCGGGACAGGGGCCAGATACGCAGTATTTT.

This sequence joins TRBV5-4 and TRBJ1-1; perhaps TRBD1 as D (5 bases). CDR1 and CDR2 from the germline V gene are SGHNT and YYREEE (reference sequence). CDR3 size: 14 residues. V lost 0 bases and J lost 2, with 8 bases in between. The CDR3 loop is CASSLGGGNTEAFF. The CDR3 nucleotides are TGTGCCAGCAGCTTGGGGGGGGGAAACACTGAAGCTTTCTTT.

V gene TRBV18 combines with J gene TRBJ2-2; 10 bases are a match to TRBD1. Trimming cost V 3 bases and J 2 bases; bases outside gene matches: 9. The CDR3 has 18 residues. The germline V gene has CDR1 KGHSH and CDR2 LQKENI. CDR3 protein: CASSPRLRDRGNTGELFF. In nucleotides, the CDR3 is TGTGCCAGCTCACCCAGACTTAGGGACAGGGGCAACACCGGGGAGCTGTTTTTT.

The chain has TRBV9 and TRBJ2-7; no reliable D call. The CDR3 runs 14 residues. Trimming removed 0 bases at V and 3 bases at J, with 10 bases between. The germline gives CDR1 SGDLS, CDR2 YYNGEE. This chain's CDR3 is CASSVGPTGYEQYF. The CDR3 nucleotides read TGTGCCAGCAGCGTAGGCCCAACCGGCTACGAGCAGTACTTC. The full variable domain, its missing parts supplied by reference TRBV9 and TRBJ2-7, is DSGVTQTPKHLITATGQRVTLRCSPRSGDLSVYWYQQSLDQGLQFLIQYYNGEERAKGNILERFSAQQFPDLHSELNLSSLELGDSALYFCASSVGPTGYEQYFGPGTRLTVT.

The DNA for the CDR3 is TGTGCCAGCAGCACCAGACAGGGGGCGCGAGAGCAGTACTTC. Translated: CASSTRQGAREQYF. The V call is TRBV9, the J call TRBJ2-7; 10 bases line up with TRBD1. V lost 4 bases to trimming and J lost 7 bases; unmatched junction nucleotides: 8. The CDR3 is made up of 14 amino acids. Germline CDR1 reads SGDLS; CDR2 reads YYNGEE. Based on the CDR3 plus reference TRBV9 and TRBJ2-7, the full variable domain is DSGVTQTPKHLITATGQRVTLRCSPRSGDLSVYWYQQSLDQGLQFLIQYYNGEERAKGNILERFSAQQFPDLHSELNLSSLELGDSALYFCASSTRQGAREQYFGPGTRLTVT.

The chain recombines TRBV2 with TRBJ1-1, with 8 bases aligning to TRBD1. J gave up 7 bases and V 5 bases, and 3 bases lay outside the gene matches. This CDR3 spans 12 amino acids. CDR1 is SNHLY and CDR2 is FYNNEI in the germline V gene. This chain's CDR3 is CASSPDRDEAFF. The DNA of the CDR3 is TGTGCCAGCAGTCCGGACAGGGATGAAGCTTTCTTT.

This clone has more than one count but fewer than ten. The chain recombines TRBV6-5 with TRBJ2-1; 9 nucleotides agree with TRBD1. V was pared by 6 bases and J by 5 bases, with 8 bases of the junction left unmatched. Germline CDR1 is MNHEY and CDR2 is SVGAGI. CDR3 size: 15 residues. Here the CDR3 reads CASRTRDRVDNEQFF. The DNA of the CDR3 is TGTGCCAGCAGAACCCGGGACAGGGTCGACAATGAGCAGTTCTTC.

This chain joins TRBV6-5 and TRBJ1-2; 7 nucleotides align to TRBD1. The CDR3 loop spans 14 amino acids. Per the germline V gene, CDR1 is MNHEY and CDR2 is SVGAGI. After removal of 5 bases from V and 2 bases from J, the junction contained 5 bases not matched to a gene. The CDR3 DNA reads TGTGCCAGCAGTACCACAGGGGCCAACTATGGCTACACCTTC. Translated, it gives CASSTTGANYGYTF.

The chain joins TRBV7-3 to TRBJ2-6; D is perhaps TRBD1 (5 bases). Per the germline V gene, CDR1 is SGHTA and CDR2 is FQGTGA. The CDR3 consists of 16 residues. Trimming took off 5 bases at V and 1 base at J, with 12 bases between the two ends. CDR3 sequence reads: CASSPGPPSGANVLTF. The CDR3, as DNA: TGTGCCAGCAGCCCAGGGCCCCCTTCTGGGGCCAACGTCCTGACTTTC.

This chain connects TRBV28 to TRBJ1-5; possible D gene TRBD1, 6 bases. This CDR3 is built from 12 residues. The V gene lost 9 bases and the J gene lost 2 bases, with 8 bases spanning the gap. Looked up from germline, CDR1 is MDHEN and CDR2 is SYDVKM. CDR3 sequence (DNA): TGTGCCAGTTCAGGGGGCAATCAGCCCCAGCATTTT. Translation: CASSGGNQPQHF.

This clone was counted only a few times. The chain has TRBV6-5 and TRBJ2-7; no reliable D call. V shed 6 bases and J shed 1 base, with 7 bases lying between them. Germline loops: CDR1 MNHEY, CDR2 SVGAGI. CDR3 length equals 12 residues. CDR3 sequence (DNA): TGTGCCAGCAGCCCCGGGTCCTACGAGCAGTACTTC. The encoded protein is CASSPGSYEQYF.

The chain couples TRBV9 to TRBJ1-2; 10 nucleotides line up with TRBD1. The V gene end was trimmed by 0 bases and the J gene end by 5 bases; junction bases not matched to a gene: 4. This CDR3 contains 15 residues. Germline V gives CDR1 SGDLS, CDR2 YYNGEE. The CDR3 sequence: CASSVGQGAGYGYTF. As DNA, the CDR3 is TGTGCCAGCAGCGTAGGACAGGGGGCAGGGTATGGCTACACCTTC.

This clone was observed a few times. The chain recombines TRBV28 with TRBJ1-5; D is unclear. CDR1 and CDR2 from the germline V gene are MDHEN and SYDVKM. The CDR3 contains 15 residues. The V and J ends lost 6 bases and 4 bases respectively, with 16 bases between them. Written as DNA, the CDR3 is TGTGCCAGCAGAGACTCGTCTGTACCAAATCAGCCCCAGCATTTT. This translates into CASRDSSVPNQPQHF.

This clone came up a few times. V is TRBV25-1 and J is TRBJ1-2; D perhaps matches TRBD1 (5 bases). Per germline, CDR1 MGHDK and CDR2 SYGVNS. The CDR3 sequence is 15 residues long. Between the trimmed V and J ends, which lost 3 bases and 4 bases, there was a span of 15 bases. The CDR3 spells CASSEGGARGYGYTF. The DNA for the CDR3 is TGTGCCAGCAGTGAGGGGGGTGCACGCGGCTATGGCTACACCTTC.

V usage is TRBV5-1 and J usage is TRBJ1-5, with unresolved D. CDR3 size: 14 residues. Trimming left V 4 bases short and J 3 bases short, with 11 bases between. The germline CDR1 and CDR2 sequences are SGHRS and YFSETQ. The CDR3 region is CASSLDGVNQPQHF. The CDR3 bases are TGCGCCAGCAGCCTAGACGGCGTCAATCAGCCCCAGCATTTT. Supplemented by reference TRBV5-1 and TRBJ1-5, the full variable domain reads KAGVTQTPRYLIKTRGQQVTLSCSPISGHRSVSWYQQTPGQGLQFLFEYFSETQRNKGNFPGRFSGRQFSNSRSEMNVSTLELGDSALYLCASSLDGVNQPQHFGDGTRLSIL.

The chain combines TRBV28 with TRBJ1-2; D perhaps matches TRBD1 (6 bases). Germline V gene lookup returns CDR1 MDHEN and CDR2 SYDVKM. CDR3 length: 12 amino acids. Deletions cut 5 bases from V and 4 bases from J, with 8 bases between. CDR3 DNA sequence: TGTGCCAGCAGTCCAGGGGTCTATGGCTACACCTTC. Protein sequence: CASSPGVYGYTF.

As to this clone: Other DNA sequences in this specimen translate into the identical CDR3. The chain couples TRBV2 to TRBJ2-7; 8 nucleotides agree with TRBD1. The V gene end was trimmed by 5 bases and the J gene end by 6 bases; junction bases not matched to a gene: 21. This CDR3 region has 18 residues. The germline CDR1 and CDR2 sequences are SNHLY and FYNNEI. The CDR3: CASSPFLTGGQSLIEQYF. CDR3 bases: TGTGCCAGCAGTCCTTTTCTAACAGGGGGGCAATCGCTCATCGAGCAGTACTTC.

The V and J genes are TRBV5-1 and TRBJ2-7; TRBD1 matches at 9 bases. This CDR3 spans 15 amino acids. Germline V lookup: CDR1 SGHRS, CDR2 YFSETQ. V lost 4 bases to trimming and J lost 5 bases; unmatched junction nucleotides: 10. CDR3 amino acids: CASSREGQGINEQYF. DNA of the CDR3: TGCGCCAGCAGCCGCGAAGGACAGGGGATCAACGAGCAGTACTTC.